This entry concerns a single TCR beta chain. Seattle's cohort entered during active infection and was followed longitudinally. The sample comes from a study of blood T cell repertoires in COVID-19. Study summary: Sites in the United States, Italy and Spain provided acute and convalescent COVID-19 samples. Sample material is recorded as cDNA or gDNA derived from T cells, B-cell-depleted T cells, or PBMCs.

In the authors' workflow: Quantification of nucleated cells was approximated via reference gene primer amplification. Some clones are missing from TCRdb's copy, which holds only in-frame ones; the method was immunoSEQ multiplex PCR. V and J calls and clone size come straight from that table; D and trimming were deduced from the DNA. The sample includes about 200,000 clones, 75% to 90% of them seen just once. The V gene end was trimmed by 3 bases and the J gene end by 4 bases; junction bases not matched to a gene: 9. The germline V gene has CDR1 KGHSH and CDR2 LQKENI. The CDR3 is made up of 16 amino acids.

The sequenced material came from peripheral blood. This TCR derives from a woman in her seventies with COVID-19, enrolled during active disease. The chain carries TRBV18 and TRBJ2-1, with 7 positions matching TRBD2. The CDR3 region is CASSPYFLAAYNEQFF. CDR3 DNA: TGTGCCAGCTCACCTTACTTTCTAGCGGCTTACAATGAGCAGTTCTTC.